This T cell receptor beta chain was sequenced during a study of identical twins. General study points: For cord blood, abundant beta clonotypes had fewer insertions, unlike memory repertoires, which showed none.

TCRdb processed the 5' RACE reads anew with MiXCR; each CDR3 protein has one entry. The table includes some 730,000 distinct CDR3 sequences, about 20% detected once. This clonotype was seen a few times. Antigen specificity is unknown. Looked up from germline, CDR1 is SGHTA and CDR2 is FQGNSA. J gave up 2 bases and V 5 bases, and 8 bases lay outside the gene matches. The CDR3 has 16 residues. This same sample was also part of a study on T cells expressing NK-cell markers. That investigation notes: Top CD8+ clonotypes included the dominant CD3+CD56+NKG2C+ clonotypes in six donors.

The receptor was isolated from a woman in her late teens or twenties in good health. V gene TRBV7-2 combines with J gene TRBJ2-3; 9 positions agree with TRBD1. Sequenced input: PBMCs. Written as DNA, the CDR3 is TGTGCCAGCAGCGTACAGGGGGCGACCTACACAGATACGCAGTATTTT. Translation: CASSVQGATYTDTQYF.